The clone carrying this T cell receptor beta chain occurred a few times. Its matching antigen is unknown. This CDR3 has 14 residues. The germline V gene encodes CDR1 MGHRA and CDR2 YSYEKL. V was trimmed by 0 bases and J by 4 bases, leaving 10 bases between them. Amplification used 60 Vbeta primers and 13 Jbeta primers. This table comes from immunoSEQ multiplex PCR, and its TCRdb copy is limited to in-frame clones, with some not included. The profile covers around 100,000 clones, with 82% appearing a single time and over 20% taken by the ten largest. These data are taken from a study of cytomegalovirus exposure and HLA in healthy donors. Study conclusions and caveats: Later on, an analysis tied about 17,000 TCR beta sequences to HLA alleles at 0.05 false discovery rate.

This chain connects TRBV4-1 to TRBJ2-7; D remains ambiguous. The sequence was obtained from a man aged 25 to 40 in good health and CMV-seropositive. Sequenced: PBMCs. As DNA, the CDR3 is TGCGCCAGCAGCCAAGATCATATCGGGTACGAGCAGTACTTC. Its protein is CASSQDHIGYEQYF.